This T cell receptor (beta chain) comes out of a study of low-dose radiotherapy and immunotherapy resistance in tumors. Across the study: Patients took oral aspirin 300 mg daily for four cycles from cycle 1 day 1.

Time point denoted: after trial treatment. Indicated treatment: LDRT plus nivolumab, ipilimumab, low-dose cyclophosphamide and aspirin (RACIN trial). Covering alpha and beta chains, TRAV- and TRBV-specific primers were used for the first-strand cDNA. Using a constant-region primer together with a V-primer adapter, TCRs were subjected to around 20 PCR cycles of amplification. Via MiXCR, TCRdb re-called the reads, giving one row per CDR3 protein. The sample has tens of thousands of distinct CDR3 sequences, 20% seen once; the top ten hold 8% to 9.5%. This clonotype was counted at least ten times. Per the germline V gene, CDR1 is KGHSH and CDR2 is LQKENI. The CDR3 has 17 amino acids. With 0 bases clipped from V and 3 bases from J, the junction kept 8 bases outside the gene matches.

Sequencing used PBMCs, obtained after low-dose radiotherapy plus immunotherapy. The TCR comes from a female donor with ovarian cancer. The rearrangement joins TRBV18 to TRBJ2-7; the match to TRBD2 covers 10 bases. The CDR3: CASSPPLLAGAFYEQYF. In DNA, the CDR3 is TGTGCCAGCTCACCACCGCTGCTAGCGGGGGCTTTCTACGAGCAGTACTTC.